This T cell receptor (beta chain) emerged from a study of T cells in Graves' hyperthyroidism and ophthalmopathy (dated by TCRdb to about 2019). Turning to the overall study: Peripheral blood samples were taken at the time of initial diagnosis, prior to any treatment. TCR V-J signatures able to tell the groups apart were searched for in a discovery cohort of about a hundred patients, of whom fewer than 45 had Graves' ophthalmopathy and roughly 59 had stable Graves' hyperthyroidism. Prospective prediction of ophthalmopathy was tested in an independent validation cohort of 18 hyperthyroidism patients and roughly 16 patients who later progressed to ophthalmopathy. For training and testing, the roughly 93 patients in the discovery cohort were randomly divided in a 7:3 ratio. In addition, the study compared T-cell repertoires in thyroid tissue and in blood from roughly 6 Graves' hyperthyroidism patients. Once sampling was done, hyperthyroidism patients were given methimazole at a starting dose of 30 mg daily, whereas ophthalmopathy patients were given high-dose intravenous methylprednisolone. TCR Vbeta CDR3 sequencing of 130 to 150 peripheral blood samples (more than 40 ophthalmopathy, 70 to 85 hyperthyroidism and around 17 progressor patients) is reported in the paper. The paper as a whole reports these results and caveats: No statistical method was used to fix the sample size in advance, and group allocation was not hidden from the investigators. A model built on a 13 V-J signature distinguished ophthalmopathy from stable hyperthyroidism, reaching over 85% sensitivity and about 81% specificity in cross-validation and 80%/75% in testing. Most expanded thyroid clonotypes (frequency above 0.001) were also detected in blood, suggesting blood repertoires may reflect thyroid immune responses. In validation, the model predicted progression to ophthalmopathy a median of roughly 6.2 months before onset, with about 67% sensitivity and more than 72% specificity.

With regard to this clonotype: Its target antigen remains unknown. No much larger clonotype is one base removed from it; base qualities were not supplied.

Looking up the germline V gene (reference sequence) yields CDR1 DFQATT and CDR2 SNEGSKA. The CDR3 goes from the cysteine to the phenylalanine over 16 residues. This entry keeps only the CDR3 DNA: 48 bases, framed from base 1. V loses 3 bases, J loses 2 bases, and the germline ends lie 19 bases apart. Stable Graves' hyperthyroidism was defined as the absence of progression to ophthalmopathy over 18 months of follow-up. Hyperthyroidism patients were newly diagnosed, had a disease duration of under 2 months, and were aged 18 to 65 years. Exclusion was applied to patients with uncontrolled infections, other autoimmune diseases, pregnancy or lactation. Diagnoses relied on clinical symptoms, serum thyroxine and TRAb, thyroid ultrasound and orbital computed tomography. Ficoll-Paque density gradient centrifugation was used to isolate PBMCs from approximately 10 ml of fresh peripheral blood. Total RNA was extracted with Trizol reagent, and quality was checked on an Agilent 2100 Bioanalyzer.

The TCR beta CDR3 regions were amplified from the RNA transcripts. For the first round of RT-PCR on the TCR CDR3, the HTBI primer set was used together with the Qiagen OneStep RT-PCR kit. Libraries were constructed in a second round of multiplex PCR, after which size selection and purification were performed. The libraries were sequenced on an Illumina HiSeq2000 using paired-end 100 bp reads. The authors' pipeline ran thus. SOAPnuke was used to process the raw data, with reads discarded if the reads contained adapters or uncalled bases, had a mean Phred below 15, or lacked an exact constant-primer or identifier match. COPE v1.2.5 was used to merge high-quality paired reads, and clonotypes were defined as unique nucleotide sequences. MiTCR v1.1 was used to align clonotypes to the IMGT TRBV, TRBD and TRBJ reference segments. Analysis was restricted to V-J combinations with a frequency above 0.0001, which covered about 99% of repertoires. The TCS score was defined as F50 (clonal expansion) divided by E x V (chaos), with BLOSUM62-based TCRdist calculated between CDR3 peptides within each V-J. Welch's t-statistics and random forest reduced around 550 V-J features to some 14, which were used in a naive Bayes classifier (R e1071). TCRdb's own reprocessing of the public reads used fastp at Q25 and MiXCR and kept productive beta chains. Rows are unified per CDR3 protein, each entry keeping the most common DNA and genes. The V and J calls and clone size are TCRdb's, not the authors'. For this sample there are fewer than 550,000 distinct CDR3 sequences; 15% to 19% appear just once. Approximately 7.5% of the sample is taken by the ten largest.

The receptor was isolated from a woman under 30 with Graves' hyperthyroidism. This receptor chain uses TRBV20-1 and TRBJ1-1; no confident D gene assignment can be made. Sequenced: blood. Here the CDR3 is given as CSARSGYQKRNTEAFF. The DNA sequence is given as TGCAGTGCTAGGTCAGGATACCAAAAACGAAACACTGAAGCTTTCTTT.